This T cell receptor (beta chain) appears in the sequencing data of a study of blood T cell repertoires in COVID-19. Study-wide background: From T cells, B-cell-depleted T cells, or PBMCs came the material, which was cDNA or gDNA.

Original methodology: Reference gene primer amplification yielded estimated nucleated cell counts. Method: immunoSEQ multiplex PCR; TCRdb's copy keeps in-frame clones and lacks some. The V and J calls and clone size were taken over from that table, and D and trimming were inferred from the DNA. The table has hundreds of thousands of clones, about 87% seen once. CDR3 length: 15 residues. This receptor was obtained from a human donor in a cohort sampled during active COVID-19. Specimen: peripheral blood. The chain carries TRBV1 and TRBJ2-1; the table's D gene call, TRBD2, was not cross checked with the DNA. TRBV1 is given as a pseudogene. CDR3 region: CTSSQGLADYNEQFF. CDR3 in DNA: TGCACCAGCAGCCAGGGACTAGCAGACTACAATGAGCAGTTCTTC.